One and the same sample provided the 21 T cell receptor beta chains below, sequenced in a study of CD8 T cells in ankylosing spondylitis. The antigens these receptors bind are not known. TCRdb passed the 5' RACE reads through MiXCR, listing each CDR3 protein once. The sample shows 450,000 or so distinct CDR3 sequences, more than 25% of them seen only once. Overall study results and limits: For ankylosing spondylitis blood, a TCR beta motif of several highly homologous variants appeared characteristic.

Sequencing was performed on blood, either unsorted or a sorted T cell fraction (not recorded which). The receptors here all came from a male donor with ankylosing spondylitis.

V gene TRBV5-1 combines with J gene TRBJ1-1; D possibly corresponds to TRBD1 (5 bases). From germline, CDR1 is SGHRS and CDR2 YFSETQ. The CDR3 is 16 residues long. V dropped 0 bases and J dropped 1 base, with 13 bases sitting between them. The CDR3 reads CASSLAKAGPNTEAFF. The DNA of the CDR3 is TGCGCCAGCAGCTTGGCTAAGGCAGGGCCGAACACTGAAGCTTTCTTT.

In this sample, this clonotype turned up a few times. This chain connects TRBV28 to TRBJ1-1; 8 nucleotides agree with TRBD1. CDR3 length equals 14 residues. Trimming at V came to 10 bases and at J to 1 base, leaving 8 bases not matched to a gene. Germline CDR1 reads MDHEN; CDR2 reads SYDVKM. The DNA of the CDR3 is TGTGCCATCCAGACAGGGGCAACGAACACTGAAGCTTTCTTT. Protein sequence: CAIQTGATNTEAFF.

This clonotype was found a few times. This rearrangement joins TRBV20-1 to TRBJ2-1; D assignment may be TRBD1 or TRBD2 (5 bases each). CDR3 size: 15 residues. Germline V gene sequence: CDR1 DFQATT, CDR2 SNEGSKA (reference sequence). V lost 6 bases to trimming and J lost 0 bases, with 15 bases between them. The CDR3 is CSAELVGGSYNEQFF. The CDR3 region has the DNA TGCAGTGCGGAGCTCGTTGGGGGCTCCTACAATGAGCAGTTCTTC.

The chain uses TRBV10-3 and TRBJ1-4; 7 bases match TRBD1. The CDR3 is 14 amino acids. V gave up 10 bases and J gave up 0 bases; unmatched junction bases: 5. Germline CDR1 is ENHRY and CDR2 is SYGVKD. As DNA, the CDR3 is TGTGCCACCTGGGACAGCGCAACTAATGAAAAACTGTTTTTT. This sequence encodes CATWDSATNEKLFF.

This chain joins TRBV7-2 and TRBJ2-7, with 12 bases lining up with TRBD2. CDR3 size: 15 residues. Germline CDR1 reads SGHTA; CDR2 reads FQGNSA. The trim removed 2 bases at V and 4 bases at J, leaving 3 bases unmatched. The CDR3 loop reads CASSLWTSGTYEQYF. CDR3 nucleotides: TGTGCCAGCAGCTTATGGACTAGCGGGACTTACGAGCAGTACTTC.

This clonotype rates as medium-sized. The gene calls are TRBV12-3 or TRBV12-4 and TRBJ1-2, with 8 positions matching TRBD1. CDR3 length equals 14 residues. Trimming cost V 3 bases and J 8 bases; bases outside gene matches: 8. CDR3 residues: CASSFEDRAHGYTF. The CDR3 DNA follows: TGTGCCAGCAGTTTTGAGGACAGGGCTCACGGCTACACCTTC.

This clonotype appeared a few times. The chain recombines TRBV18 with TRBJ2-1; TRBD1 might be the D (5 bases). The ends were cut back, 3 bases at V and 5 bases at J, with 11 bases in the middle. CDR3 length: 14 residues. Looked up from germline, CDR1 is KGHSH and CDR2 is LQKENI. The CDR3 bases are TGTGCCAGCTCACCCCTCTTGGGGCACAATGAGCAGTTCTTC. Its translation is CASSPLLGHNEQFF.

V gene TRBV29-1 combines with J gene TRBJ2-1, with TRBD2 matching 12 bases. This CDR3 has 14 residues. Trimming cost V 7 bases and J 9 bases; bases outside gene matches: 10. CDR1 and CDR2 from the germline V gene are SQVTM and ANQGSEA. This CDR3 reads CSACTGTSGSEQFF. CDR3 nucleotides: TGCAGCGCATGCACCGGGACTAGCGGGTCTGAGCAGTTCTTC.

The table lists this clonotype with a few counts. The chain joins TRBV6-5 to TRBJ1-2; 12 positions agree with TRBD1. The CDR3 length is 17 residues. V lost 1 base, J lost 5 bases, and 8 bases stayed unmatched. Germline V gives CDR1 MNHEY, CDR2 SVGAGI. CDR3 nucleotide sequence: TGTGCCAGCAGTTACTGGGGACAGGGGGCTCATAAGTATGGCTACACCTTC. Protein: CASSYWGQGAHKYGYTF.

J is TRBJ2-3 and V is TRBV20-1, with D hard to call. In germline, CDR1 is DFQATT, CDR2 SNEGSKA (reference sequence). Between the trimmed V and J ends, which lost 6 bases and 1 base, there was a span of 14 bases. The CDR3 sequence is 14 residues long. CDR3 amino acids: CSAPSTWGTDTQYF. The DNA for the CDR3 is TGCAGTGCCCCCTCAACTTGGGGCACAGATACGCAGTATTTT.

V is TRBV11-2 and J is TRBJ2-5; D might be TRBD1 (6 bases). The CDR3 loop spans 14 amino acids. Per germline, CDR1 SGHAT and CDR2 FQNNGV. V gave up 3 bases and J gave up 2 bases, with 10 bases separating them. The CDR3 loop reads CASSFGTQQETQYF. CDR3 nucleotide sequence: TGTGCCAGCAGCTTCGGGACACAACAAGAGACCCAGTACTTC.

This clonotype was counted only a few times. The chain uses TRBV7-9 and TRBJ2-7; D is undetermined. Germline CDR1 reads SEHNR; CDR2 reads FQNEAQ (reference sequence). V was trimmed by 5 bases and J by 6 bases, leaving 11 bases between them. This CDR3 spans 12 amino acids. The CDR3 nucleotides read TGTGCCAGCAGCCGAAGGTCCAGCGAGCAGTACGTC. This codes for CASSRRSSEQYV.

The gene calls are TRBV4-2 and TRBJ2-1; D perhaps matches TRBD2 (6 bases). Trimming shortened V by 4 bases and J by 4 bases, and 11 bases separated the two germline ends. CDR3 length: 14 amino acids. Per germline, CDR1 LGHNA and CDR2 YNFKEQ. CDR3 bases: TGTGCCAGCAGCCCGACTAGGATTTACAATGAGCAGTTCTTC. It codes for CASSPTRIYNEQFF.

Only a few counts were recorded for this clonotype. The gene calls are TRBV3-1 and TRBJ2-3; TRBD1 matches at 8 bases. Germline V gene lookup returns CDR1 LGHDT and CDR2 YNNKEL (reference sequence). This CDR3 spans 16 amino acids. V was clipped by 3 bases and J by 4 bases; unmatched bases: 9. The CDR3 nucleotides read TGTGCCAGCAGCCAGGGGCTGGGACAGGTTGCAGATACGCAGTATTTT. It translates to CASSQGLGQVADTQYF.

This clonotype was recorded a few times. This chain uses TRBV7-2 with TRBJ2-7; 10 bases match TRBD2. V lost 2 bases and J lost 2; bases outside the gene matches: 6. From germline, CDR1 is SGHTA and CDR2 FQGNSA. The CDR3 extends over 16 amino acids. The CDR3 DNA sequence: TGTGCCAGCAGCTTAACTTCGCTAGCGGGAGCCTACGAGCAGTACTTC. The encoded protein is CASSLTSLAGAYEQYF.

This clonotype has a handful of counts. The chain recombines TRBV5-1 with TRBJ2-7, with 12 bases fitting TRBD2. CDR3 length: 16 amino acids. Germline V gene sequence: CDR1 SGHRS, CDR2 YFSETQ. The J segment lost 0 bases and the V segment lost 0 bases, leaving 1 base of the junction unmatched. The CDR3 reads CASSLGLAGDSYEQYF. The CDR3 region has the DNA TGCGCCAGCAGCTTGGGACTAGCGGGAGACTCCTACGAGCAGTACTTC.

This chain joins TRBV20-1 and TRBJ1-1, with unresolved D. The CDR3 runs to 11 residues. Deletions cut 3 bases from V and 7 bases from J, with 9 bases between. Germline values: CDR1 DFQATT, CDR2 SNEGSKA (reference sequence). CDR3 in DNA: TGCAGTGCTAGTATACAGTTTGAAGCTTTCTTT. Protein: CSASIQFEAFF.

This clonotype was observed a few times. The chain employs TRBV14 and TRBJ2-1; no clear D gene. The CDR3 spans 15 residues. Germline loops: CDR1 SGHDN, CDR2 FVKESK. V lost 4 bases, J lost 2 bases, and 12 bases lay in between. The CDR3 spells CASSPAGLPYNEQFF. DNA of the CDR3: TGTGCCAGCAGCCCGGCCGGGCTACCCTACAATGAGCAGTTCTTC. Full variable domain (remainder filled in from reference TRBV14 and TRBJ2-1): EAGVTQFPSHSVIEKGQTVTLRCDPISGHDNLYWYRRVMGKEIKFLLHFVKESKQDESGMPNNRFLAERTGGTYSTLKVQPAELEDSGVYFCASSPAGLPYNEQFFGPGTRLTVL.

V and J are TRBV5-1 and TRBJ2-2, with 14 nucleotides matching TRBD2. Germline assignment: CDR1 SGHRS and CDR2 YFSETQ. The V segment lost 4 bases and the J segment 4 bases; nucleotides outside the gene matches: 9. The CDR3 covers 18 residues. CDR3 DNA: TGCGCCAGCAGCCCGGGACTAGCGGGAGAGCGTGGCACCGGGGAGCTGTTTTTT. It translates to CASSPGLAGERGTGELFF.

This sequence joins TRBV2 and TRBJ1-5; D call uncertain. Germline CDR1 and CDR2: SNHLY and FYNNEI. Trimming cost V 8 bases and J 4 bases, with 12 bases left between them. The CDR3 contains 13 residues. CDR3 in DNA: TGTGCCAGCGTTACAGACCCGAATCAGCCCCAGCATTTT. Encoded protein: CASVTDPNQPQHF. Using reference TRBV2 and TRBJ1-5 for the parts outside the CDR3, the full variable domain is EPEVTQTPSHQVTQMGQEVILRCVPISNHLYFYWYRQILGQKVEFLVSFYNNEISEKSEIFDDQFSVERPDGSNFTLKIRSTKLEDSAMYFCASVTDPNQPQHFGDGTRLSIL.

This clonotype occurred a few times. V and J are TRBV14 and TRBJ2-5; 13 bases match TRBD2. There are 16 residues in the CDR3. V gave up 6 bases and J gave up 6 bases; unmatched junction bases: 10. CDR1 and CDR2 from the germline V gene are SGHDN and FVKESK. CDR3 DNA sequence: TGTGCCAGCAGACGGATCCGGACTAGCGGGAGTAAGACCCAGTACTTC. Translating it yields CASRRIRTSGSKTQYF.